Below are 7 T cell receptor beta chains sequenced from a single sample in a study of CD8 T cells in Susac syndrome (dated by TCRdb to the late 2010s). The library was prepared using the immunoSEQ multiplex PCR assay. RNA was extracted using the RNeasy kit, and roughly 0.45 to 1 microgram was reverse transcribed with random hexamers. TCRdb redid the processing of the public reads, applying fastp at Q25 and MiXCR, and retained in-frame beta chains. Each entry merges the rows of one CDR3 protein and shows their most common DNA and genes. The sample profile shows 150,000 to 200,000 distinct CDR3 sequences; about 92% of them were found once. The ten largest clones represent 0.08% of the sample. The sequenced material came from CD4+ T cells from PBMCs. Receptor source: a human donor in good health.

This chain uses TRBV12-3 or TRBV12-4 with TRBJ1-2, with D hard to call. Trimming took off 8 bases at V and 6 bases at J, with 19 bases between the two ends. The CDR3 loop spans 14 amino acids. The CDR3 region is CASGLRSVEHGYTF. The CDR3 bases are TGTGCCAGCGGGTTGAGGTCAGTCGAGCATGGCTACACCTTC.

The chain carries TRBV18 and TRBJ1-1, with D possibly being TRBD1 (6 bases). The V gene lost 6 bases and the J gene lost 0 bases, with 11 bases spanning the gap. The CDR3 runs to 14 residues. CDR1 and CDR2 (germline): KGHSH, LQKENI. CDR3 sequence reads: CASSRQALNTEAFF. CDR3 nucleotide sequence: TGTGCCAGCTCGCGACAGGCATTGAACACTGAAGCTTTCTTT.

The rearrangement joins TRBV20-1 to TRBJ1-6; no firm D call. The CDR3 is 13 amino acids. Trimming shortened V by 3 bases and J by 15 bases, and 18 bases separated the two germline ends. In germline, CDR1 is DFQATT, CDR2 SNEGSKA (reference sequence). The CDR3 bases are TGCAGTGCTAGGGACGTTGTTAATTCGGGCCTCCACTTT. It codes for CSARDVVNSGLHF.

J is TRBJ1-3 and V is TRBV25-1, with TRBD1 matching over 9 bases. The CDR3 is 12 residues long. Germline V gene data show CDR1 as MGHDK and CDR2 as SYGVNS. The junction had 3 bases not matched to a gene; V was cut back by 6 bases and J by 9 bases. The CDR3 coding sequence is TGTGCCAGCAGGGGACAGGGAGGCACCATATATTTT. Its translation is CASRGQGGTIYF.

The rearrangement uses TRBV6-6 and TRBJ2-5, with D hard to call. CDR3 length: 11 amino acids. V was clipped by 0 bases and J by 5 bases, with 1 base between them. Per the germline V gene, CDR1 is MNHNY and CDR2 is SVGAGI (reference sequence). The CDR3 region is CASSYSETQYF. The DNA for the CDR3 is TGTGCCAGCAGTTACTCTGAGACCCAGTACTTC.

This clonotype was detected only once. This rearrangement joins TRBV4-2 to TRBJ2-3; D assignment may be TRBD1 or TRBD2 (5 bases each). Deletions cut 0 bases from V and 4 bases from J, with 8 bases between. Germline V gene sequence: CDR1 LGHNA, CDR2 YNFKEQ. The length of the CDR3 is 14 residues. CDR3 bases: TGTGCCAGCAGCCAAGATACGGGGCCAGATACGCAGTATTTT. This codes for CASSQDTGPDTQYF.

This clonotype was seen only a few times. This sequence joins TRBV18 and TRBJ2-5; D gene ambiguous. CDR3 size: 13 residues. The germline CDR1 and CDR2 sequences are KGHSH and LQKENI. V lost 3 bases and J lost 0, with 5 bases in between. CDR3 sequence reads: CASSPGDQETQYF. CDR3 in DNA: TGTGCCAGCTCACCCGGCGACCAAGAGACCCAGTACTTC.